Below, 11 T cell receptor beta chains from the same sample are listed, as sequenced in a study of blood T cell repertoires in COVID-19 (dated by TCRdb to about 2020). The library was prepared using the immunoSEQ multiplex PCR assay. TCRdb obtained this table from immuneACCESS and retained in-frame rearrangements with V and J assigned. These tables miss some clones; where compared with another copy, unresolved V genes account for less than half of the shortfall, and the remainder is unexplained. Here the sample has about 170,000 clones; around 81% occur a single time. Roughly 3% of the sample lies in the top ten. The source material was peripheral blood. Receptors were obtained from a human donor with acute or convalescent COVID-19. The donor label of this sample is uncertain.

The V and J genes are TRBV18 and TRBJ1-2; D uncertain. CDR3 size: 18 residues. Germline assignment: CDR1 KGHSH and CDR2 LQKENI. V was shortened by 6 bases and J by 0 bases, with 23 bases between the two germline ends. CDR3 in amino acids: CASSSLPGSSTSNYGYTF. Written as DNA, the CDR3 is TGTGCCAGCTCGTCCCTCCCCGGGTCATCGACCTCTAACTATGGCTACACCTTC. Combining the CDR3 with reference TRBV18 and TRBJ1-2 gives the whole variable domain NAGVMQNPRHLVRRRGQEARLRCSPMKGHSHVYWYRQLPEEGLKFMVYLQKENIIDESGMPKERFSAEFPKEGPSILRIQQVVRGDSAAYFCASSSLPGSSTSNYGYTFGSGTRLTVV.

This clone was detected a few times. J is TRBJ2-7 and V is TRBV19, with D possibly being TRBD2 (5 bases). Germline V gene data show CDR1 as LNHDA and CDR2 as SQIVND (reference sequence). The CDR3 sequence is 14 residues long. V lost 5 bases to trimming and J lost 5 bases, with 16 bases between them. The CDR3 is CASSPRKAGDEQYF. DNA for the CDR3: TGTGCCAGTAGTCCGAGGAAGGCCGGGGACGAGCAGTACTTC.

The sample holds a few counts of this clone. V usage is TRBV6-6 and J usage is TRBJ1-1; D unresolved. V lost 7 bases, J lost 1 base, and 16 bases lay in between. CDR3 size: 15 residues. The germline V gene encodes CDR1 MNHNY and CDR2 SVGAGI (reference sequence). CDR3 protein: CASKSQAGANTEAFF. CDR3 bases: TGTGCCAGCAAATCCCAGGCGGGCGCGAACACTGAAGCTTTCTTT.

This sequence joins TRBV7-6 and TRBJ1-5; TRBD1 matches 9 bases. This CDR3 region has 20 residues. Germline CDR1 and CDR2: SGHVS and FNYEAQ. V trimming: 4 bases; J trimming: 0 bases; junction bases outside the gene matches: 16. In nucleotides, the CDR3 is TGTGCCAGCAGCTCAAGACCCGGGACAGGGAACTATAATAGCAATCAGCCCCAGCATTTT. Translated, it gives CASSSRPGTGNYNSNQPQHF.

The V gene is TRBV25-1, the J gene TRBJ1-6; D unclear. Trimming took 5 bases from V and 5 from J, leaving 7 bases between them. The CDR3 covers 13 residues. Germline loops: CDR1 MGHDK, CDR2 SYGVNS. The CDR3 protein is CASSWADNSPLHF. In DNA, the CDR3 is TGTGCCAGCAGTTGGGCTGATAATTCACCCCTCCACTTT.

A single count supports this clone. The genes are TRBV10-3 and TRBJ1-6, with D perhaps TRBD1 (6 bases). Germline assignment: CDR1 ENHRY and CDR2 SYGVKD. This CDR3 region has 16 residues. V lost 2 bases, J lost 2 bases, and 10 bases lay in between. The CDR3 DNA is TGTGCCATCAGTGAGGTCAGGGGAACCTATAATTCACCCCTCCACTTT. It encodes CAISEVRGTYNSPLHF.

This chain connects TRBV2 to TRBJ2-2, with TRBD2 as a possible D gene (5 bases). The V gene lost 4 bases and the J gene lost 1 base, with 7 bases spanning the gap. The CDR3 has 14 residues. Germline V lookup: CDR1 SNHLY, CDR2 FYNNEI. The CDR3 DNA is TGTGCCAGCAGTGTACGGGGGAACACCGGGGAGCTGTTTTTT. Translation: CASSVRGNTGELFF.

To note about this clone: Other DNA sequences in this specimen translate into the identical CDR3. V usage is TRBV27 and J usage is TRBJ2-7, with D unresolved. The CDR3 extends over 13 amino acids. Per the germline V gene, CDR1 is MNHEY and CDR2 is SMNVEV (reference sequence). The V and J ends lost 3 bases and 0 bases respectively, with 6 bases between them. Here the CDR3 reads CASSFASSYEQYF. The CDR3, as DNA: TGTGCCAGCAGTTTCGCTAGCTCCTACGAGCAGTACTTC.

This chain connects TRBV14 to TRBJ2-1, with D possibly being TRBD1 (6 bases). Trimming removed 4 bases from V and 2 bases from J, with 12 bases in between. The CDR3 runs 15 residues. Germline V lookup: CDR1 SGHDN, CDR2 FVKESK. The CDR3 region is CASSPGTPPYNEQFF. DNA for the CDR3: TGTGCCAGCAGCCCGGGGACACCCCCCTACAATGAGCAGTTCTTC.

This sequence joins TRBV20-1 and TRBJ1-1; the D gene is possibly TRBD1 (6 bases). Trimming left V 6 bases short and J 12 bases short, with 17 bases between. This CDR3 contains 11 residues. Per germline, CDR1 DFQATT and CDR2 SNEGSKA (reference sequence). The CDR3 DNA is TGCAGTGCCCACCGTGGACAGCTCTCTTTCTTT. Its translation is CSAHRGQLSFF.

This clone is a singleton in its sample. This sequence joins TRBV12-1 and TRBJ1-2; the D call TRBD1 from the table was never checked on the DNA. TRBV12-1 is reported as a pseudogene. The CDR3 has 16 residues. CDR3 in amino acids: CASTLFRDRVLYGYTF. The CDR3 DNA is TGTGCCAGCACTCTTTTCCGGGACAGAGTTCTATATGGCTACACCTTC.